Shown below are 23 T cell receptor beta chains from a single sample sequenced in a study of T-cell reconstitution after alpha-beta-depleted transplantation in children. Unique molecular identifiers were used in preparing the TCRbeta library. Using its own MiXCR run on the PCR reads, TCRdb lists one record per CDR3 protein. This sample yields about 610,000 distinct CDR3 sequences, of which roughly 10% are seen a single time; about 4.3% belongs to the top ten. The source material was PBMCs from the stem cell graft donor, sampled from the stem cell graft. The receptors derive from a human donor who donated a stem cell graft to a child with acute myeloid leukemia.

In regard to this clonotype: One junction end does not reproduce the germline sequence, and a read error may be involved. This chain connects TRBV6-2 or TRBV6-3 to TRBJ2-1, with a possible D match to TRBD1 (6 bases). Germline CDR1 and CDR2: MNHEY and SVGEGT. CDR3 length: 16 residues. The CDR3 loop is CASRLPGHLIYNEQIF. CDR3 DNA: TGTGCCAGCAGGCTACCGGGACACCTCATTTACAATGAGCAGATCTTC.

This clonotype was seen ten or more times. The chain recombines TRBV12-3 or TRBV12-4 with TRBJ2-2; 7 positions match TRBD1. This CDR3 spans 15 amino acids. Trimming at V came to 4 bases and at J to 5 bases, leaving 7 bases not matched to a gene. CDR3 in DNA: TGTGCCAGCAGTTGGGACAGCCGAGGTACCGGGGAGCTGTTTTTT. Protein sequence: CASSWDSRGTGELFF.

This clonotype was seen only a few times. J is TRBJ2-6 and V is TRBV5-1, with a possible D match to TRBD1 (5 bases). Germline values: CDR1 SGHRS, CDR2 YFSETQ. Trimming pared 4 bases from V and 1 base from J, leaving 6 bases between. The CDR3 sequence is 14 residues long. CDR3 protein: CASSAGSGANVLTF. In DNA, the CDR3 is TGCGCCAGCAGCGCAGGGTCTGGGGCCAACGTCCTGACTTTC.

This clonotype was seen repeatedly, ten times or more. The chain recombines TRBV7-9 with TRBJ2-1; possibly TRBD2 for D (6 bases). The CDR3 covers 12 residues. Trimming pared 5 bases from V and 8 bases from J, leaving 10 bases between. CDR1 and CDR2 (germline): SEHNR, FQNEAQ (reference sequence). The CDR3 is CASSPWGDEQFF. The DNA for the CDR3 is TGTGCCAGCAGCCCCTGGGGGGATGAGCAGTTCTTC.

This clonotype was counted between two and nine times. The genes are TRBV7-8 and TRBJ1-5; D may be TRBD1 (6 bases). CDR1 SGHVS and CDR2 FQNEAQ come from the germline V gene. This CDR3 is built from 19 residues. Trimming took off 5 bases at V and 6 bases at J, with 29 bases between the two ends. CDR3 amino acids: CASSGPTGSGPGKSQPQHF. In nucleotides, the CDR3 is TGTGCCAGCAGCGGACCGACAGGTTCGGGGCCGGGAAAAAGTCAGCCCCAGCATTTT.

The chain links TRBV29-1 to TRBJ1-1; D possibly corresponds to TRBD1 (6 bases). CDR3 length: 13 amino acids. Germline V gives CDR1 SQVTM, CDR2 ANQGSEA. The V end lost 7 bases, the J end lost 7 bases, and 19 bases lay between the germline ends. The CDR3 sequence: CSAGQQGRVEAFF. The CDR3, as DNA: TGCAGCGCAGGGCAACAGGGCCGGGTTGAAGCTTTCTTT.

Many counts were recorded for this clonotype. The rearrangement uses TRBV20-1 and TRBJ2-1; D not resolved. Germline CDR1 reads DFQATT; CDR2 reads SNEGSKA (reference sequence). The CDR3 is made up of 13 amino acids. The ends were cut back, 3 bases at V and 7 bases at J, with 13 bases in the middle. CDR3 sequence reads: CSASAGFGNEQFF. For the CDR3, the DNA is TGCAGTGCTAGCGCCGGATTCGGGAATGAGCAGTTCTTC.

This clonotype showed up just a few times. CDR3: CASSDSVGKTYNQPQHF. The DNA of the CDR3 is TGTGCCAGCAGTGATTCGGTGGGAAAGACCTACAATCAGCCCCAGCATTTT. The V and J genes are TRBV6-1 and TRBJ1-5, with D hard to call. This CDR3 contains 17 residues. Trimming cost V 3 bases and J 3 bases, with 18 bases left between them. CDR1 MNHNS and CDR2 SASEGT come from the germline V gene.

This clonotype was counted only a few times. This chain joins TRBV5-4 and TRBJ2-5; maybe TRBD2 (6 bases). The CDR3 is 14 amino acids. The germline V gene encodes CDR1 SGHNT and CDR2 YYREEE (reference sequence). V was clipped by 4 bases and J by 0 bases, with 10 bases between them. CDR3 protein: CASSNRGDQETQYF. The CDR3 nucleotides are TGTGCCAGCAGCAACCGCGGGGACCAAGAGACCCAGTACTTC.

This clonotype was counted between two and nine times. The CDR3 DNA reads TGTGCCAGCAGCTTAAACGGCCGCGCGCAAGAGACCCAGTACTTC. This encodes CASSLNGRAQETQYF. This rearrangement joins TRBV7-3 to TRBJ2-5; D gene uncertain. The CDR3 runs to 15 residues. Trimming left V 1 base short and J 2 bases short, with 11 bases between. Germline V gene lookup returns CDR1 SGHTA and CDR2 FQGTGA.

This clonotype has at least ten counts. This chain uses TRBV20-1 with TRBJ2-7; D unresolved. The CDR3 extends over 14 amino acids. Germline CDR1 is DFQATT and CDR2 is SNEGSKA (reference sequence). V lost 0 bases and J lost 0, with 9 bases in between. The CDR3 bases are TGCAGTGCTAGAGACCAGGTGGGCTCCTACGAGCAGTACTTC. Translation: CSARDQVGSYEQYF.

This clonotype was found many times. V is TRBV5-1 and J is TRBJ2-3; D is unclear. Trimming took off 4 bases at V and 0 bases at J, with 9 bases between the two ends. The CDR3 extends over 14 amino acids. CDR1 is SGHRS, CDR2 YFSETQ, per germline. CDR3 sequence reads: CASSIRSSTDTQYF. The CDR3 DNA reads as TGCGCCAGCAGCATAAGGTCAAGCACAGATACGCAGTATTTT.

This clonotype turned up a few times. CDR3: CATTGQTNSPLHF. CDR3 bases: TGTGCCACGACGGGACAGACGAATTCACCCCTCCACTTT. This chain links TRBV28 with TRBJ1-6; 7 bases fit TRBD1. This CDR3 contains 13 residues. CDR1 and CDR2 from the germline V gene are MDHEN and SYDVKM. With 10 bases clipped from V and 7 bases from J, the junction kept 7 bases outside the gene matches.

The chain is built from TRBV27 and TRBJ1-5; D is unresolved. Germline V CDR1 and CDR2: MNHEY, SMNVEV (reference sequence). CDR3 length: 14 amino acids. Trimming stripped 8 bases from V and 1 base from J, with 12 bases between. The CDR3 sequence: CASALRSSNQPQHF. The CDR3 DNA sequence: TGTGCCAGCGCCCTCCGATCGAGCAATCAGCCCCAGCATTTT.

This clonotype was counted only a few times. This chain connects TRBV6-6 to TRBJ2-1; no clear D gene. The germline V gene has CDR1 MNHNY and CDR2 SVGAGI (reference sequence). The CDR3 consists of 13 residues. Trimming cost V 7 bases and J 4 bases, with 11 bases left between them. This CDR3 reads CASNGVGYNEQFF. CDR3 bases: TGTGCCAGCAACGGAGTGGGGTACAATGAGCAGTTCTTC.

The CDR3 nucleotides read TGTGCCAGCAGCAGGGCGGGGGGGCTCGGCTATGGCTACACCTTC. Residues: CASSRAGGLGYGYTF. This chain uses TRBV25-1 with TRBJ1-2, with a possible D match to TRBD1 (6 bases). Trimming stripped 6 bases from V and 4 bases from J, with 18 bases between. CDR1 MGHDK and CDR2 SYGVNS come from the germline V gene. The CDR3 has 15 residues.

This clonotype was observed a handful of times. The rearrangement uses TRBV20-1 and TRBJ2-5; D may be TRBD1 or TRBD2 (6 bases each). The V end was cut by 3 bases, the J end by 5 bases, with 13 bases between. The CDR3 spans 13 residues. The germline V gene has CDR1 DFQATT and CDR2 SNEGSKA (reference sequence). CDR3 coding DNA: TGCAGTGCTAGTGAGGGGGGCAAGGAGACCCAGTACTTC. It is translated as CSASEGGKETQYF.

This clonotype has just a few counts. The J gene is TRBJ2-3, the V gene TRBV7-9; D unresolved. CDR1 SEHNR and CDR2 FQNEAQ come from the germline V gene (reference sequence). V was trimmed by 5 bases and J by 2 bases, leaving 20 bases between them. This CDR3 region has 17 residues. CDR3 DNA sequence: TGTGCCAGCAGCCTTCAGTTGCGCTCGAAGGCCACAGATACGCAGTATTTT. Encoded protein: CASSLQLRSKATDTQYF.

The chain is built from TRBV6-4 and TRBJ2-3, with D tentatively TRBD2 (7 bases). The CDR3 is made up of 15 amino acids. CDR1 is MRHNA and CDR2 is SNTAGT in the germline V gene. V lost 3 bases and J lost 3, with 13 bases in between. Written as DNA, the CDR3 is TGTGCCAGCAGTGAGCAAGCGGGACATACAGATACGCAGTATTTT. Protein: CASSEQAGHTDTQYF.

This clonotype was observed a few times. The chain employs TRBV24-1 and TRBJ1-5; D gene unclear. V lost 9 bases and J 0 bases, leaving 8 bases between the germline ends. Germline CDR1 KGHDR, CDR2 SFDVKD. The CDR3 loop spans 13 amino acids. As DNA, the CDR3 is TGTGCCACCTCGGCCCTTAGCAATCAGCCCCAGCATTTT. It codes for CATSALSNQPQHF.

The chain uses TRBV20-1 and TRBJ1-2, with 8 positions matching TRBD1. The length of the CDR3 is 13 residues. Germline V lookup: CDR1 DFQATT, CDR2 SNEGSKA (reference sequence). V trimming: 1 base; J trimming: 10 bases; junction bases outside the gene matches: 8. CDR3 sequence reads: CSARVRTGSFYTF. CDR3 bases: TGCAGTGCTAGAGTAAGGACAGGGAGTTTCTACACCTTC.

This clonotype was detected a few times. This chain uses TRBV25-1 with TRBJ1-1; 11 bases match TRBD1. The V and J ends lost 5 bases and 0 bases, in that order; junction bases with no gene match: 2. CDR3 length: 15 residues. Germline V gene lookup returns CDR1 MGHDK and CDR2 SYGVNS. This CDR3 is CASSRTGGMNTEAFF. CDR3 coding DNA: TGTGCCAGCAGTAGGACAGGGGGCATGAACACTGAAGCTTTCTTT. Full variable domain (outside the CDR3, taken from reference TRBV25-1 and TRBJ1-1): EADIYQTPRYLVIGTGKKITLECSQTMGHDKMYWYQQDPGMELHLIHYSYGVNSTEKGDLSSESTVSRIRTEHFPLTLESARPSHTSQYLCASSRTGGMNTEAFFGQGTRLTVV.

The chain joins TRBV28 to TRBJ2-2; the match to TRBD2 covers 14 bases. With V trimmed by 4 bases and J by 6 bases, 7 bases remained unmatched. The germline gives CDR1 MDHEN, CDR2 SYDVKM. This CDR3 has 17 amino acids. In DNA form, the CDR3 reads TGTGCCAGCAGTTCCCCGGGGACTAGCGGGAGCGCCGGGGAGCTGTTTTTT. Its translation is CASSSPGTSGSAGELFF.